This T cell receptor beta chain appears in the sequencing data of a study of human T cells and chemical hapten exposure. Overall study context: The study traced per-sample TCR yield variation mainly to small differences in pooled library volumes. Study-level findings and limits: With regard to DPC sensitization, TCRs above 1 in 1000 frequency did not change.

Germline-derived CDR1 and CDR2 are SNHLY and FYNNEI. This CDR3 has 15 amino acids. J lost 7 bases, V lost 6 bases, and 10 bases had no gene match. Unique molecular identifiers were affixed to discrete cDNA molecules within the library. TCRdb re-called the RACE reads through MiXCR, storing one row per CDR3 protein. The repertoire consists of more than 75,000 distinct CDR3 sequences, with roughly 8.6% occurring once and the leading ten covering around 1.6%. Time point denoted: healthy volunteer bleed at 6 weeks. Extraction yielded total RNA from whole blood (unfractionated). Points on this clonotype: Its target is not known.

The TCR originated in a male donor in good health. Some clones in this sample may be carry-over from other donors' samples. The sample comprised whole blood. The chain is built from TRBV2 and TRBJ2-1; 9 bases map to TRBD2. In DNA form, the CDR3 reads TGTGCCAGCAGCCAAGGGCGGGGGGGCCCGAATGAGCAGTTCTTC. This sequence encodes CASSQGRGGPNEQFF.